This TCR beta chain originates from a study of cytomegalovirus exposure and HLA in healthy donors. The germline V gene encodes CDR1 SQVTM and CDR2 ANQGSEA. The CDR3 loop spans 14 amino acids. 60 Vbeta and 13 Jbeta primers were used in PCR. Generated by immunoSEQ multiplex PCR, the TCRdb table keeps only in-frame clones and is missing some. This sample yields roughly 150,000 clones, of which around 75% are seen a single time; around 2.5% belongs to the top ten. The chain is built from TRBV29-1 and TRBJ2-5; possibly TRBD1 for D (5 bases). The J call is uncertain, as TRBJ2-7 better fits the DNA end. This clonotype was obtained from a female donor in good health and CMV-seronegative. Sequenced material: PBMCs. CDR3 residues: CSVGPSLTGYEQYF. The CDR3 DNA reads as TGCAGCGTTGGTCCTTCTTTAACAGGCTACGAGCAGTACTTC.